Given below is one T cell receptor beta chain in context. The antigen is unknown. TCRdb called the 5' RACE reads again in MiXCR, with one record for every CDR3 protein. This sample has about 24,000 distinct CDR3 sequences, with more than 8% found just once. The data were taken from a study of spatial heterogeneity in lung cancer. CDR3 length equals 13 residues. Germline CDR1 MNHEY, CDR2 SVGAGI. Trimming took 0 bases from V and 6 from J, leaving 9 bases between them. Documented time point: sample taken at primary tumor resection. The donors comprised some 70 untreated early-stage non-small cell lung cancer patients. Material for sequencing was whole RNA from tumor, nontumor lung or frozen PBMC, left unsorted. Study findings and constraints: Tumoral mutation counts were tracked by counts of expanded intratumoral alpha and beta TCRs.

The sequencing here drew on lung tumor tissue, taken at surgery. The TCR sequence derives from a male donor with early-stage non-small cell lung cancer. This chain links TRBV6-5 with TRBJ2-7; D unresolved. The CDR3, as DNA: TGTGCCAGCAGTTACTCGTTCGGGTCCGAGCAGTACTTC. Protein: CASSYSFGSEQYF.